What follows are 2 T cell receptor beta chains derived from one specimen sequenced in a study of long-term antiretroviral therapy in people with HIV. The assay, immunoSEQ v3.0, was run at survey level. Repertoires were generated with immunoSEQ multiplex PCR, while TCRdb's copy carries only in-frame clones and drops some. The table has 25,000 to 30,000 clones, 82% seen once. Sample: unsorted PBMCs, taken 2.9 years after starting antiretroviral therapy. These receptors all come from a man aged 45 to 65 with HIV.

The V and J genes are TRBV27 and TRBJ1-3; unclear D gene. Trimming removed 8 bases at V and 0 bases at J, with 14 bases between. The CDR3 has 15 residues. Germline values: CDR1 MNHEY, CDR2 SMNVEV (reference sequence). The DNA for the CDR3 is TGTGCCAGCGGATGGGTCCGCACCTCTGGAAACACCATATATTTT. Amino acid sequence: CASGWVRTSGNTIYF.

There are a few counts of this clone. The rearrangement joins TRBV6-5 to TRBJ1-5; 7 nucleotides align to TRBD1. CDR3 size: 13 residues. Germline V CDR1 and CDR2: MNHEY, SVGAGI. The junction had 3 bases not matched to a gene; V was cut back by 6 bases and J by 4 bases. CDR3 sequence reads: CASSSQGNQPQHF. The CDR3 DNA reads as TGTGCCAGCAGCTCACAGGGGAATCAGCCCCAGCATTTT.